A single sample is the source of the 26 T cell receptor beta chains below, sequenced in a study of HIV-infected patients and healthy controls. TCRdb itself ran the 5' RACE reads through MiXCR, one entry per CDR3 protein. This table has about 17,000 distinct CDR3 sequences, about a sixth appearing once. Input material: CD8+ T cells from blood. Receptors were obtained from a human donor in good health.

The chain is built from TRBV7-6 and TRBJ2-2; D is unresolved. Trimming removed 3 bases at V and 4 bases at J, with 12 bases between. This CDR3 is 15 amino acids long. Germline values: CDR1 SGHVS, CDR2 FNYEAQ. CDR3 nucleotides: TGTGCCAGCAGCTTTTCCGGCAGGACCACCGGGGAGCTGTTTTTT. Translated, it gives CASSFSGRTTGELFF.

This clonotype is labeled medium-sized. V usage is TRBV11-2 and J usage is TRBJ2-1, with D unclear. Trimming shortened V by 5 bases and J by 8 bases, and 10 bases separated the two germline ends. Germline lookup yields CDR1 SGHAT and CDR2 FQNNGV. This CDR3 has 12 amino acids. CDR3: CASSVDRDEQFF. In nucleotides, the CDR3 is TGTGCCAGCAGCGTTGACCGCGATGAGCAGTTCTTC. The complete variable domain, with remaining parts taken from reference TRBV11-2 and TRBJ2-1, reads EAGVAQSPRYKIIEKRQSVAFWCNPISGHATLYWYQQILGQGPKLLIQFQNNGVVDDSQLPKDRFSAERLKGVDSTLKIQPAKLEDSAVYLCASSVDRDEQFFGPGTRLTVL.

This clonotype was observed a few times. The chain joins TRBV5-5 to TRBJ2-2; D is uncertain. Between the trimmed V and J ends, which lost 4 bases and 7 bases, there was a span of 8 bases. CDR1 SGHKS and CDR2 YYEKEE come from the germline V gene (reference sequence). The CDR3 consists of 12 residues. The CDR3 sequence: CASSPYGGELFF. CDR3 DNA: TGTGCCAGCAGCCCCTACGGCGGGGAGCTGTTTTTT.

In its sample, this clonotype was seen many times. The chain is built from TRBV29-1 and TRBJ2-1; possible D gene TRBD2, 5 bases. Per germline, CDR1 SQVTM and CDR2 ANQGSEA. The CDR3 is 14 residues long. Between the trimmed V and J ends, which lost 4 bases and 2 bases, there was a span of 12 bases. The CDR3 DNA reads as TGCAGCGTTGTTTCAGCGGCCACCTACAATGAGCAGTTCTTC. Translation: CSVVSAATYNEQFF.

The chain is built from TRBV7-9 and TRBJ2-1; perhaps TRBD2 as D (6 bases). The V gene lost 6 bases and the J gene lost 7 bases, with 19 bases spanning the gap. Germline CDR1 and CDR2: SEHNR and FQNEAQ (reference sequence). There are 15 residues in the CDR3. In DNA form, the CDR3 reads TGTGCCAGCAGGTATACTAGCACCGGAAGGAATGAGCAGTTCTTC. Translating gives CASRYTSTGRNEQFF.

By its share, this clonotype is medium-sized (0.01 to 0.1%). Written as DNA, the CDR3 is TGTGCCAGCAGTTTAGCAGGGACGAACGGGGAGCTGTTTTTT. This encodes CASSLAGTNGELFF. The chain carries TRBV12-3 or TRBV12-4 and TRBJ2-2; either TRBD1 or TRBD2 may supply D (5 bases each). Trimming left V 0 bases short and J 7 bases short, with 9 bases between. This CDR3 has 14 amino acids.

The table lists this clonotype with many counts. The V and J genes are TRBV28 and TRBJ2-1; D may match TRBD1 or TRBD2 (5 bases each). The germline gives CDR1 MDHEN, CDR2 SYDVKM. CDR3 size: 13 residues. Trimming removed 7 bases from V and 8 bases from J, with 15 bases in between. CDR3 residues: CASTLGERDEQFF. The CDR3 DNA reads TGTGCCAGCACCCTGGGGGAGCGTGATGAGCAGTTCTTC.

This clonotype came up many times. This chain links TRBV4-2 with TRBJ1-5; 8 nucleotides align to TRBD1. V was pared by 3 bases and J by 0 bases, with 4 bases of the junction left unmatched. Germline values: CDR1 LGHNA, CDR2 YNFKEQ. The CDR3 totals 16 residues. The CDR3 here is CASSHHRGYSNQPQHF. DNA of the CDR3: TGTGCCAGCAGCCACCACAGGGGGTATAGCAATCAGCCCCAGCATTTT.

This clonotype was counted ten times or more. The chain is built from TRBV6-6 and TRBJ2-3, with 10 bases aligning to TRBD2. Trimming took 4 bases from V and 6 from J; bases not matched to a gene: 10. This CDR3 is built from 16 residues. Germline lookup yields CDR1 MNHNY and CDR2 SVGAGI (reference sequence). Here the CDR3 DNA reads TGTGCCAGCAGTTCCCTCACTAGCGGGGAGAAGGATACGCAGTATTTT. This sequence encodes CASSSLTSGEKDTQYF.

This clonotype has at least ten counts. CDR3 sequence (DNA): TGTGCCAGCAGTATTAGACCGGCAGATACGCAGTATTTT. It yields the protein CASSIRPADTQYF. The gene calls are TRBV12-3 or TRBV12-4 and TRBJ2-3; D is unresolved. With 5 bases removed from V and 4 bases from J, the gap between germline ends came to 10 bases. This CDR3 comprises 13 residues.

This clonotype occurred many times. The V gene is TRBV5-4, the J gene TRBJ2-7; a possible D gene is TRBD1 (6 bases). The germline V and J ends were trimmed by 5 bases and 0 bases, with 9 bases remaining between them. This CDR3 has 13 residues. Germline values: CDR1 SGHNT, CDR2 YYREEE (reference sequence). CDR3 sequence (DNA): TGTGCCAGCAGTCAGGGGAGCTCCTACGAGCAGTACTTC. This codes for CASSQGSSYEQYF. The full variable domain, its missing parts supplied by reference TRBV5-4 and TRBJ2-7, is ETGVTQSPTHLIKTRGQQVTLRCSSQSGHNTVSWYQQALGQGPQFIFQYYREEENGRGNFPPRFSGLQFPNYSSELNVNALELDDSALYLCASSQGSSYEQYFGPGTRLTVT.

This clonotype was detected many times. The V and J genes are TRBV20-1 and TRBJ2-1; 10 positions match TRBD2. Germline CDR1 is DFQATT and CDR2 is SNEGSKA (reference sequence). The length of the CDR3 is 14 residues. This CDR3 is CSGLAGEVYNEQFF. DNA of the CDR3: TGCAGCGGCCTAGCGGGAGAGGTCTACAATGAGCAGTTCTTC.

This clonotype was detected only a few times. V usage is TRBV15 and J usage is TRBJ1-2, with D maybe TRBD1 (6 bases). Germline assignment: CDR1 LNHNV and CDR2 YYDKDF (reference sequence). V lost 0 bases, J lost 2 bases, and 19 bases lay in between. CDR3 length: 18 amino acids. The CDR3 spells CATSRDISPYRVNYGYTF. As DNA, the CDR3 is TGTGCCACCAGCAGAGATATTTCCCCGTACAGGGTAAACTATGGCTACACCTTC.

This clonotype appeared many times. The chain employs TRBV7-8 and TRBJ1-1; D is ambiguous. The CDR3 totals 14 residues. CDR1 and CDR2 from the germline V gene are SGHVS and FQNEAQ. The V end lost 5 bases, the J end lost 4 bases, and 14 bases lay between the germline ends. The CDR3 reads CASSPLGFGTEAFF. The CDR3 nucleotides are TGTGCCAGCAGCCCCTTGGGGTTCGGCACTGAAGCTTTCTTT.

This clonotype was counted ten times or more. The J gene is TRBJ2-2, the V gene TRBV4-3; no firm D call. V was shortened by 1 base and J by 5 bases, with 11 bases between the two germline ends. This CDR3 comprises 15 residues. In germline, CDR1 is LGHNA, CDR2 YSLEER. CDR3 DNA sequence: TGCGCCAGCAGCCAAGTTAAGCTACAGACCGGGGAGCTGTTTTTT. Amino acid sequence: CASSQVKLQTGELFF.

This clonotype showed up many times. This chain connects TRBV4-3 to TRBJ1-1; the match to TRBD1 covers 7 bases. The CDR3 length is 17 residues. After removal of 0 bases from V and 4 bases from J, the junction contained 11 bases not matched to a gene. Germline CDR1 reads LGHNA; CDR2 reads YSLEER. In DNA form, the CDR3 reads TGCGCCAGCAGCCAAGATCTTGGAGGGGGCGAGAGCACTGAAGCTTTCTTT. As protein: CASSQDLGGGESTEAFF.

Many counts were recorded for this clonotype. This CDR3 is CSVASGGNYEQYF. In nucleotides, the CDR3 is TGCAGCGTTGCTAGCGGGGGAAACTACGAGCAGTACTTC. V and J are TRBV29-1 and TRBJ2-7, with 10 bases that match TRBD2. The CDR3 loop spans 13 amino acids. Losses at the gene ends were 4 bases for V and 3 bases for J; bases not matched to a gene: 3. Germline values: CDR1 SQVTM, CDR2 ANQGSEA.

This clonotype showed up many times. This chain uses TRBV7-9 with TRBJ1-5; TRBD1 matches 7 bases. The trim removed 6 bases at V and 4 bases at J, leaving 12 bases unmatched. The CDR3 sequence is 16 residues long. Germline V gene lookup returns CDR1 SEHNR and CDR2 FQNEAQ (reference sequence). The CDR3 region has the DNA TGTGCCAGCAGTTCAGGGGGGGACAGTCGGAATCAGCCCCAGCATTTT. This codes for CASSSGGDSRNQPQHF.

This clonotype was counted many times. The chain carries TRBV29-1 and TRBJ2-1, with 11 bases that match TRBD1. J lost 2 bases, V lost 7 bases, and 7 bases had no gene match. The germline V gene encodes CDR1 SQVTM and CDR2 ANQGSEA. This CDR3 has 15 amino acids. The CDR3 here is CSAPGTGGPYNEQFF. CDR3 in DNA: TGCAGCGCCCCGGGGACAGGGGGACCCTACAATGAGCAGTTCTTC.

Ten or more counts support this clonotype. This rearrangement joins TRBV20-1 to TRBJ2-1; D unclear. CDR1 and CDR2 from the germline V gene are DFQATT and SNEGSKA (reference sequence). Trimming shortened V by 1 base and J by 9 bases, and 10 bases separated the two germline ends. The CDR3 length is 12 residues. CDR3 residues: CSARAMEFEQFF. The CDR3 nucleotides read TGCAGTGCTAGAGCAATGGAATTTGAGCAGTTCTTC.

The V call is TRBV29-1, the J call TRBJ2-7; TRBD1 might be the D (6 bases). The germline V and J ends were trimmed by 6 bases and 6 bases, with 15 bases remaining between them. Germline CDR1 SQVTM, CDR2 ANQGSEA. The CDR3 runs to 12 residues. CDR3 nucleotide sequence: TGCAGCGTGGAAAACGACAGGTCCGAGCAGTACTTC. Its protein product is CSVENDRSEQYF.

V usage is TRBV7-9 and J usage is TRBJ2-1; D is perhaps TRBD2 (6 bases). The CDR3 spans 13 residues. Germline assignment: CDR1 SEHNR and CDR2 FQNEAQ (reference sequence). Trimming took 5 bases from V and 9 from J, leaving 14 bases between them. The CDR3 region has the DNA TGTGCCAGCAGCAACCACCGGGACTCTGAGCAGTTCTTC. Residues: CASSNHRDSEQFF.

This clonotype came up many times. The chain uses TRBV5-1 and TRBJ2-1; no reliable D call. Germline CDR1 and CDR2: SGHRS and YFSETQ. The V and J ends lost 0 bases and 5 bases respectively, with 9 bases between them. This CDR3 contains 14 residues. This chain's CDR3 is CASSLDITHNEQFF. In nucleotides, the CDR3 is TGCGCCAGCAGCTTGGATATCACCCACAATGAGCAGTTCTTC.

At least ten counts were recorded for this clonotype. One junction end does not reproduce the germline sequence, and a read error may be involved. In DNA form, the CDR3 reads TGCGCCAGCAGCTTTGGTCCACGGTCCTCCTACGAGCAGTACTTC. Amino acids: CASSFGPRSSYEQYF. The chain links TRBV7-6 to TRBJ2-7; D unresolved. This CDR3 is 15 amino acids long. From germline, CDR1 is SGHVS and CDR2 FNYEAQ.

This clonotype was counted at least ten times. This chain uses TRBV2 with TRBJ1-2; 7 nucleotides match TRBD1. V dropped 10 bases and J dropped 4; count of bases not matched to a gene: 9. CDR3 length: 13 residues. The V gene's germline CDR1 is SNHLY and CDR2 FYNNEI. The CDR3 bases are TGTGCCATTCAGGACAGGACGATCTATGGCTACACCTTC. This encodes CAIQDRTIYGYTF. The full variable domain, in which reference TRBV2 and TRBJ1-2 provide the parts outside the CDR3, is EPEVTQTPSHQVTQMGQEVILRCVPISNHLYFYWYRQILGQKVEFLVSFYNNEISEKSEIFDDQFSVERPDGSNFTLKIRSTKLEDSAMYFCAIQDRTIYGYTFGSGTRLTVV.

This clonotype was seen many times. This chain links TRBV27 with TRBJ2-7; tentatively, D is TRBD2 (5 bases). From germline, CDR1 is MNHEY and CDR2 SMNVEV (reference sequence). The CDR3 loop spans 13 amino acids. Deletions cut 3 bases from V and 6 bases from J, with 12 bases between. The CDR3 bases are TGTGCCAGCAGTTTTGAGGGCGGATCCGAGCAGTACTTC. As protein: CASSFEGGSEQYF.